This TCR beta chain was observed in a study of neurological immune-mediated disorders. This clonotype occurred many times. Its specificity is not known. A junction boundary mismatches the germline segment, possibly from a read error. The germline CDR1 and CDR2 sequences are SGHDN and FVKESK. This CDR3 region has 16 residues. Time point of the sample: longitudinal time-point 1 (baseline). TCRdb recomputed calls from the 5' RACE reads with MiXCR, one row per CDR3 protein. This sample yields around 76,000 distinct CDR3 sequences, of which roughly 10% are seen a single time; around a tenth belongs to the top ten. Findings and limits, study-wide: The greatest degree of TCR clonal expansion was observed in HTLV-1-associated myelopathy, with the lowest in multiple sclerosis, below that of healthy controls. CDR3 amino acid sequences found in expanded clones were never shared across subjects, suggesting private repertoires in all groups.

The V gene is TRBV14, the J gene TRBJ2-7; D not certain. Specimen: PBMCs. The clonotype comes from a man aged 25-45 years in good health. The CDR3 DNA reads as TGTGCCAGCAGCCGGAATCTCCGGGCCTCCTCCAACGAGCAGTACTTC. Translation: CASSRNLRASSNEQYF.